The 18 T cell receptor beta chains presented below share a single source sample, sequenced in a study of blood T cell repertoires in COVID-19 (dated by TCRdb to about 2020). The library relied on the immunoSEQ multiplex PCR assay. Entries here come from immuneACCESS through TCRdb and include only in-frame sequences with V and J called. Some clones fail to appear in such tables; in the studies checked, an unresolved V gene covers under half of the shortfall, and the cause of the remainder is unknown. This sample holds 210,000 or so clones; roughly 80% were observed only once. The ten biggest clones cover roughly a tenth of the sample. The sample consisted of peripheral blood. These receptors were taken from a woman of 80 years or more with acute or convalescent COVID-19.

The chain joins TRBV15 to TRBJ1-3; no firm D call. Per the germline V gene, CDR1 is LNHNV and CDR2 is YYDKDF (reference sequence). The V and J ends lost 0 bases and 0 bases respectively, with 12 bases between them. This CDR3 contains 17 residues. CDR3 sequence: CATSRDRAATSGNTIYF. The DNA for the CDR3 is TGTGCCACCAGCAGAGATCGTGCGGCTACCTCTGGAAACACCATATATTTT.

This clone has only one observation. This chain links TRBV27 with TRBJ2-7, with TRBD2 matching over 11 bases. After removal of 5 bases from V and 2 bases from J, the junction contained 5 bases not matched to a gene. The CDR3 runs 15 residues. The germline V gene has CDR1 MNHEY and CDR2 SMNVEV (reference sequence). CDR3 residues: CASSRGLAEPYEQYF. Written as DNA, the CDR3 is TGTGCCAGCAGTAGGGGACTAGCGGAACCCTACGAGCAGTACTTC.

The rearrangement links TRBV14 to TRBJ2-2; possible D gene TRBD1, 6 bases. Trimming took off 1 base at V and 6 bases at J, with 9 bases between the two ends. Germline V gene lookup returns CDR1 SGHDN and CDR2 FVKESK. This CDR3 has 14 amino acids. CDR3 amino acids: CASSQVRGSGELFF. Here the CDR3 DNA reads TGTGCCAGCAGCCAAGTCAGGGGCTCCGGGGAGCTGTTTTTT. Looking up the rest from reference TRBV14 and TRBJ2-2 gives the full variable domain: EAGVTQFPSHSVIEKGQTVTLRCDPISGHDNLYWYRRVMGKEIKFLLHFVKESKQDESGMPNNRFLAERTGGTYSTLKVQPAELEDSGVYFCASSQVRGSGELFFGEGSRLTVL.

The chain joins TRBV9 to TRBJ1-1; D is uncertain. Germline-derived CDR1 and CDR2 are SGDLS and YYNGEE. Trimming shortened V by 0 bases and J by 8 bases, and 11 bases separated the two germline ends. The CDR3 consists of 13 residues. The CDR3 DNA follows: TGTGCCAGCAGCGTAGGGGGAGCTAGAGAAGCTTTCTTT. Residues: CASSVGGAREAFF.

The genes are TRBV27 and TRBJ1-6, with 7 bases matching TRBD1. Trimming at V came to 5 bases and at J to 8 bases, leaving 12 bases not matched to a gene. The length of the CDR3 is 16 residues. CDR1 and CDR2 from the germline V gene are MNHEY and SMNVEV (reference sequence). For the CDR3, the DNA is TGTGCCAGCAGTCGATTGGCTCTACAGGGGTATTCACCCCTCCACTTT. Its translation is CASSRLALQGYSPLHF.

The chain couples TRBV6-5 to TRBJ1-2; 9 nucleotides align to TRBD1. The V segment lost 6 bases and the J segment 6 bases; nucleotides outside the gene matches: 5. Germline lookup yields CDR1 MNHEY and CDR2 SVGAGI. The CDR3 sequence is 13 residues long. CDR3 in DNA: TGTGCCAGCAGCGCAGACAGGGGGGATGGCTACACCTTC. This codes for CASSADRGDGYTF.

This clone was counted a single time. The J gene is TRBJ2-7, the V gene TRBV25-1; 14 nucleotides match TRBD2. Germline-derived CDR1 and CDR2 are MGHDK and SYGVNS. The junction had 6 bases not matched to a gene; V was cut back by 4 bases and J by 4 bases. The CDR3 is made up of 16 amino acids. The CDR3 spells CASSVGLAGGLYEQYF. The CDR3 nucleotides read TGTGCCAGCAGTGTCGGACTAGCGGGAGGCCTTTACGAGCAGTACTTC.

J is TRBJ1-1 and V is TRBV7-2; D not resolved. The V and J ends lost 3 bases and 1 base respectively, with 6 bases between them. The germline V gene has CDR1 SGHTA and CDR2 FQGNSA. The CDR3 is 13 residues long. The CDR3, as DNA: TGTGCCAGCAGCTTCGGAGGGAACACTGAAGCTTTCTTT. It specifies CASSFGGNTEAFF.

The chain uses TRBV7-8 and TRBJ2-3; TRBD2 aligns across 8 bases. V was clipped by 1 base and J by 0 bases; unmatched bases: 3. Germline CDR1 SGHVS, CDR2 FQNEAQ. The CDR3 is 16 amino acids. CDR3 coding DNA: TGTGCCAGCAGCTTAGTTAGCGGGGCTAGCACAGATACGCAGTATTTT. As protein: CASSLVSGASTDTQYF.

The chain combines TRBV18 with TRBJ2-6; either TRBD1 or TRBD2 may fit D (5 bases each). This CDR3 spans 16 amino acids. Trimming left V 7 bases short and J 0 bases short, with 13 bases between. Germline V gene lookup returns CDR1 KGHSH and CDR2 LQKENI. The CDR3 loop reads CASLPGQSSGANVLTF. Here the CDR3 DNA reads TGTGCCAGCTTACCGGGGCAGTCCTCTGGGGCCAACGTCCTGACTTTC.

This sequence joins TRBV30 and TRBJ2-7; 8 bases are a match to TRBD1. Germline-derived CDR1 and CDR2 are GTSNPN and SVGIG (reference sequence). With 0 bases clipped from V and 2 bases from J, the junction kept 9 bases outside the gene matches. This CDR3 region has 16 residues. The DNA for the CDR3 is TGTGCCTGGAGTGTGGCAGGGGGCGAGATTACCTACGAGCAGTACTTC. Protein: CAWSVAGGEITYEQYF.

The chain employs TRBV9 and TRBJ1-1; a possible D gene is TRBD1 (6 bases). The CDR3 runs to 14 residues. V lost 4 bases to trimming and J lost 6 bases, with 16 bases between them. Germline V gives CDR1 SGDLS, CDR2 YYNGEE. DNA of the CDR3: TGTGCCAGCAGCCTGGGACATTCAGGCTCTGAAGCTTTCTTT. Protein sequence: CASSLGHSGSEAFF. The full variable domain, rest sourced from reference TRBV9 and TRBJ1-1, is DSGVTQTPKHLITATGQRVTLRCSPRSGDLSVYWYQQSLDQGLQFLIQYYNGEERAKGNILERFSAQQFPDLHSELNLSSLELGDSALYFCASSLGHSGSEAFFGQGTRLTVV.

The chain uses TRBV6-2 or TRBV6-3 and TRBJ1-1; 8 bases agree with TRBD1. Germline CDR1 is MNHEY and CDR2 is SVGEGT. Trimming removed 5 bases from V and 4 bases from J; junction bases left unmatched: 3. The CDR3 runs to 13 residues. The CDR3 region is CASSTTGGTEAFF. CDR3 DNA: TGTGCCAGCAGTACTACAGGGGGCACTGAAGCTTTCTTT.

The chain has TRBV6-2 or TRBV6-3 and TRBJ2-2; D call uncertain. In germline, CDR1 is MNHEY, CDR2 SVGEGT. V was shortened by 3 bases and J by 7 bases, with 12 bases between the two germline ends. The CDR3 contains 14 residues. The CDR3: CASSYPIRHGELFF. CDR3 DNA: TGTGCCAGCAGTTATCCCATAAGACACGGGGAGCTGTTTTTT.

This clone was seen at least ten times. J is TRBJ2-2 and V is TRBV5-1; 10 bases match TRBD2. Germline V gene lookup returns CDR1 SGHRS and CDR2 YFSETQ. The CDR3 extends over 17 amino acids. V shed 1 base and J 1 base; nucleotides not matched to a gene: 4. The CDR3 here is CASSLPPSGRNTGELFF. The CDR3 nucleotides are TGCGCCAGCAGCTTGCCCCCTAGCGGGAGGAACACCGGGGAGCTGTTTTTT.

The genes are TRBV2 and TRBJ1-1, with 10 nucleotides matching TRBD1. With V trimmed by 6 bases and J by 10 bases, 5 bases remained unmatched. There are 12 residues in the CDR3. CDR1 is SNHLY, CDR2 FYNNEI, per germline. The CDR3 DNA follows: TGTGCCAGCAGCCGGGACAGGGGAGGAGCTTTCTTT. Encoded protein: CASSRDRGGAFF.

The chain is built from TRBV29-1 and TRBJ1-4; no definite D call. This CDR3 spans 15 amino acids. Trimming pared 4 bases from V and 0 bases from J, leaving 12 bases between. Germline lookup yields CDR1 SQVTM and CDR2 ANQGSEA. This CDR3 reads CSVGLAAATNEKLFF. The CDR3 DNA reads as TGCAGCGTTGGACTGGCAGCTGCAACTAATGAAAAACTGTTTTTT.

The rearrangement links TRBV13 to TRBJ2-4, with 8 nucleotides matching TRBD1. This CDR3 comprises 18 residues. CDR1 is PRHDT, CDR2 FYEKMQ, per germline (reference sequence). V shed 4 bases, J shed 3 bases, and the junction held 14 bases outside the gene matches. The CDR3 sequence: CASSWAGGEGGDKNIQYF. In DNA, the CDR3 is TGTGCCAGCAGCTGGGCAGGGGGCGAGGGTGGGGACAAAAACATTCAGTACTTC.